This TCR beta chain was profiled in a study of T cell responses to AZD1222 COVID-19 vaccine. About the study: Doses given second, at about 4 or about 12 weeks, were pooled. Study-wide results and caveats: Baseline serostatus was positive in only a handful of AZD1222 recipients. Repertoire samples came only from after the peak T cell response.

Turning to this clone: Its antigen is unknown.

The CDR3 is made up of 16 amino acids. Germline V gene data show CDR1 as LNHDA and CDR2 as SQIVND (reference sequence). V was clipped by 3 bases and J by 4 bases, with 16 bases between them. Sequenced by immunoSEQ multiplex PCR; TCRdb stores in-frame clones only, minus some. Of about 100,000 clones listed, around 84% are singletons. V and J are TRBV19 and TRBJ1-5; the D gene is possibly TRBD1 (6 bases). Sample: peripheral blood, taken on day 0 of AZD1222 vaccination. The clonotype was recovered from an adult in good health. CDR3 nucleotides: TGTGCCAGTAGTATTTGGTGGGCAGGGGATAATCAGCCCCAGCATTTT. Translation: CASSIWWAGDNQPQHF. Combining the CDR3 with reference TRBV19 and TRBJ1-5 gives the whole variable domain DGGITQSPKYLFRKEGQNVTLSCEQNLNHDAMYWYRQDPGQGLRLIYYSQIVNDFQKGDIAEGYSVSREKKESFPLTVTSAQKNPTAFYLCASSIWWAGDNQPQHFGDGTRLSIL.